These 27 T cell receptor beta chains were all obtained from the same sample, sequenced in a study of blood T cell repertoires in COVID-19. The data were produced by immunoSEQ multiplex PCR, yet TCRdb's version contains in-frame clones alone and is incomplete. The sample has 160,000 or so clones; around nine tenths are singletons. The sample taken for sequencing was peripheral blood. These receptors were collected from a woman in her 70s with COVID-19, enrolled during active disease.

This clone was picked up one time. The rearrangement links TRBV2 to TRBJ1-4, with TRBD1 identical over 8 bases. The J segment lost 7 bases and the V segment lost 8 bases, leaving 3 bases of the junction unmatched. The V gene's germline CDR1 is SNHLY and CDR2 FYNNEI. This CDR3 region has 12 residues. CDR3 DNA: TGTGCCAGCCAGGGGGCATTTGAAAAACTGTTTTTT. It translates to CASQGAFEKLFF.

The chain uses TRBV28 and TRBJ1-1; tentatively, D is TRBD1 (6 bases). Germline loops: CDR1 MDHEN, CDR2 SYDVKM. The CDR3 length is 11 residues. The V end lost 5 bases, the J end lost 8 bases, and 9 bases lay between the germline ends. In DNA, the CDR3 is TGTGCCAGCAGTAGGACAGTAGAAGCTTTCTTT. Translated: CASSRTVEAFF.

This chain links TRBV3-1 (or the pseudogene TRBV3-2) with TRBJ2-1; 8 bases agree with TRBD2. CDR3 size: 16 residues. V was pared by 0 bases and J by 6 bases, with 7 bases of the junction left unmatched. Germline CDR1 and CDR2: LGHDT and YNNKEL (reference sequence). Written as DNA, the CDR3 is TGTGCCAGCAGCCAAGAACCTAGCGGGCGGGCCAATGAGCAGTTCTTC. Its protein is CASSQEPSGRANEQFF.

V gene TRBV30 combines with J gene TRBJ2-7, with D possibly matching TRBD1 (5 bases). Germline V gene data show CDR1 as GTSNPN and CDR2 as SVGIG (reference sequence). The CDR3 contains 11 residues. Between the trimmed V and J ends, which lost 8 bases and 3 bases, there was a span of 11 bases. CDR3: CALAGYYEQYF. The CDR3 bases are TGTGCCCTCGCAGGGTACTACGAGCAGTACTTC.

This clone was detected once. The gene calls are TRBV11-2 and TRBJ1-1; the D gene is possibly TRBD1 (6 bases). In germline, CDR1 is SGHAT, CDR2 FQNNGV. V dropped 0 bases and J dropped 10 bases, with 24 bases sitting between them. The CDR3 consists of 17 residues. This chain's CDR3 is CASSLDMSGDRTRAAFF. CDR3 sequence (DNA): TGTGCCAGCAGCTTAGATATGAGCGGAGACAGGACCCGGGCAGCTTTCTTT. The full variable domain, completed using reference TRBV11-2 and TRBJ1-1, is EAGVAQSPRYKIIEKRQSVAFWCNPISGHATLYWYQQILGQGPKLLIQFQNNGVVDDSQLPKDRFSAERLKGVDSTLKIQPAKLEDSAVYLCASSLDMSGDRTRAAFFGQGTRLTVV.

The V and J genes are TRBV7-6 and TRBJ2-5; D not certain. Germline-derived CDR1 and CDR2 are SGHVS and FNYEAQ. Trimming removed 1 base at V and 4 bases at J, with 16 bases between. CDR3 length: 16 residues. CDR3 in amino acids: CASSLVVGANRETQYF. The DNA of the CDR3 is TGTGCCAGCAGCTTAGTAGTTGGTGCGAATCGAGAGACCCAGTACTTC.

The CDR3 spells CASSQEIGLGVKNIQYF. Here the CDR3 DNA reads TGCGCCAGCAGCCAAGAGATAGGCCTGGGAGTCAAAAACATTCAGTACTTC. The chain is built from TRBV4-1 and TRBJ2-4, with D possibly matching TRBD2 (5 bases). Germline CDR1 reads MGHRA; CDR2 reads YSYEKL. Between the trimmed V and J ends, which lost 0 bases and 3 bases, there was a span of 15 bases. The CDR3 is 17 amino acids.

V is TRBV20-1 and J is TRBJ2-1, with 7 bases matching TRBD2. Looked up from germline, CDR1 is DFQATT and CDR2 is SNEGSKA (reference sequence). The CDR3 is 14 amino acids. The V and J ends lost 3 bases and 5 bases, in that order; junction bases with no gene match: 7. In DNA, the CDR3 is TGCAGTGCTAGTGATTTACGGGGGGACAATGAGCAGTTCTTC. As protein: CSASDLRGDNEQFF.

The chain has TRBV11-2 and TRBJ1-2; the D gene is possibly TRBD1 (5 bases). Looked up from germline, CDR1 is SGHAT and CDR2 is FQNNGV. Trimming removed 1 base from V and 6 bases from J, with 6 bases in between. This CDR3 is built from 12 residues. CDR3: CASSLGGDGYTF. The CDR3 DNA follows: TGTGCCAGCAGCTTAGGGGGGGATGGCTACACCTTC.

This clone came up a few times. The CDR3 bases are TGTGCCAGCAGTTTGAGACAGGGTGAGGAAAAACTGTTTTTT. It encodes CASSLRQGEEKLFF. The V gene is TRBV28, the J gene TRBJ1-4; 7 bases match TRBD1. The CDR3 is 14 amino acids. After removal of 3 bases from V and 8 bases from J, the junction contained 6 bases not matched to a gene. Per the germline V gene, CDR1 is MDHEN and CDR2 is SYDVKM. The variable domain in full, completed from reference TRBV28 and TRBJ1-4, reads DVKVTQSSRYLVKRTGEKVFLECVQDMDHENMFWYRQDPGLGLRLIYFSYDVKMKEKGDIPEGYSVSREKKERFSLILESASTNQTSMYLCASSLRQGEEKLFFGSGTQLSVL.

This sequence joins TRBV19 and TRBJ1-2; 7 nucleotides align to TRBD1. V dropped 4 bases and J dropped 6; count of bases not matched to a gene: 5. The V gene's germline CDR1 is LNHDA and CDR2 SQIVND (reference sequence). The CDR3 spans 13 residues. The CDR3 is CASSTGQFDGYTF. Written as DNA, the CDR3 is TGTGCCAGTAGTACGGGACAGTTCGATGGCTACACCTTC. The full variable domain, with the rest looked up from reference TRBV19 and TRBJ1-2, is DGGITQSPKYLFRKEGQNVTLSCEQNLNHDAMYWYRQDPGQGLRLIYYSQIVNDFQKGDIAEGYSVSREKKESFPLTVTSAQKNPTAFYLCASSTGQFDGYTFGSGTRLTVV.

In its sample, this clone was seen once. The V call is TRBV3-1 (or the pseudogene TRBV3-2), the J call TRBJ1-4; tentatively, D is TRBD1 (5 bases). V shed 1 base and J shed 8 bases, with 14 bases lying between them. The germline V gene encodes CDR1 LGHDT and CDR2 YNNKEL (reference sequence). CDR3 size: 15 residues. CDR3 DNA: TGTGCCAGCAGCCAAGCTCCCAGGGCGGCGGAAAAACTGTTTTTT. As protein: CASSQAPRAAEKLFF.

The chain combines TRBV28 with TRBJ2-7, with 12 positions matching TRBD2. After removal of 4 bases from V and 11 bases from J, the junction contained 9 bases not matched to a gene. The CDR3 has 14 amino acids. Germline-derived CDR1 and CDR2 are MDHEN and SYDVKM. The CDR3 bases are TGTGCCAGCAGTTCCCCTAGCGGGGGGGCCGACGAGTACTTC. Its protein is CASSSPSGGADEYF.

CDR3 sequence: CASSFVRNYGYTF. The DNA for the CDR3 is TGTGCCAGCAGTTTTGTTCGGAACTATGGCTACACCTTC. The rearrangement uses TRBV28 and TRBJ1-2; D call uncertain. The CDR3 loop spans 13 amino acids. V lost 3 bases and J lost 2, with 7 bases in between. From germline, CDR1 is MDHEN and CDR2 SYDVKM.

This clone was detected a few times. The chain combines TRBV2 with TRBJ1-6, with D possibly TRBD1 on 6 matching bases. There are 15 residues in the CDR3. Germline V gives CDR1 SNHLY, CDR2 FYNNEI. Trimming removed 6 bases from V and 10 bases from J, with 19 bases in between. CDR3 sequence (DNA): TGTGCCAGCAGATCCGGGACAATAGATAGATCACCCCTCCACTTT. Translated, it gives CASRSGTIDRSPLHF.

Notes on this clone: One junction end disagrees with the germline gene, perhaps due to a read error. The chain is built from TRBV15 and TRBJ2-6, with 7 bases matching TRBD1. Germline V gene sequence: CDR1 LNHNV, CDR2 YYDKDF (reference sequence). The CDR3 runs 14 residues. CDR3 nucleotide sequence: TGTGCCACCAGCGGACCCGGGACAGCGCACTTCAAGGCTTTC. Its translation: CATSGPGTAHFKAF. Full variable domain (outside the CDR3, taken from reference TRBV15 and TRBJ2-6): DAMVIQNPRYQVTQFGKPVTLSCSQTLNHNVMYWYQQKSSQAPKLLFHYYDKDFNNEADTPDNFQSRRPNTSFCFLDIRSPGLGDTAMYLCATSGPGTAHFKAFGAGSRLTVL.

The CDR3 nucleotides are TGTGCCAGCAGCCCGTACGAGGGATCGCGATCACCCCTCCACTTT. The encoded protein is CASSPYEGSRSPLHF. The V gene is TRBV3-1 (or the pseudogene TRBV3-2), the J gene TRBJ1-6; no definite D call. The CDR3 length is 15 residues. Germline-derived CDR1 and CDR2 are LGHDT and YNNKEL (reference sequence). V dropped 4 bases and J dropped 10 bases, with 17 bases sitting between them.

The rearrangement joins TRBV24-1 to TRBJ1-1; no firm D call. With 3 bases removed from V and 12 bases from J, the gap between germline ends came to 25 bases. The CDR3 is made up of 16 amino acids. The germline V gene encodes CDR1 KGHDR and CDR2 SFDVKD. CDR3 sequence reads: CATSDPRPGDAGGTFF. The CDR3 region has the DNA TGTGCCACCAGTGATCCCCGACCCGGAGACGCGGGAGGGACTTTCTTT.

This rearrangement joins TRBV7-2 to TRBJ1-5; D is perhaps TRBD1 (5 bases). V was trimmed by 3 bases and J by 3 bases, leaving 9 bases between them. This CDR3 is built from 14 residues. Germline V gene sequence: CDR1 SGHTA, CDR2 FQGNSA. The CDR3 DNA reads as TGTGCCAGCAGCTTTCCGGGGGACAATCAGCCCCAGCATTTT. Its translation: CASSFPGDNQPQHF.

The CDR3 region has the DNA TGTGCCAGCAGTGACAGGGGGTTGCCCACTGAAGCTTTCTTT. This translates into CASSDRGLPTEAFF. This chain uses TRBV2 with TRBJ1-1; 7 nucleotides match TRBD1. From germline, CDR1 is SNHLY and CDR2 FYNNEI. Unmatched junction bases numbered 5, after V lost 3 bases and J lost 4 bases. The CDR3 consists of 14 residues.

The V and J genes are TRBV11-2 and TRBJ2-2; TRBD1 might be the D (5 bases). V shed 3 bases and J shed 6 bases, with 14 bases lying between them. The CDR3 totals 15 residues. Germline loops: CDR1 SGHAT, CDR2 FQNNGV. Here the CDR3 reads CASSFSGFEAGELFF. The CDR3 DNA is TGTGCCAGCAGCTTCTCAGGGTTCGAGGCCGGGGAGCTGTTTTTT.

The gene calls are TRBV7-9 and TRBJ1-6; the D is unclear. Germline V gene sequence: CDR1 SEHNR, CDR2 FQNEAQ (reference sequence). This CDR3 has 15 residues. V gave up 5 bases and J gave up 5 bases, with 13 bases separating them. CDR3 residues: CASSQEARNNSPLHF. DNA of the CDR3: TGTGCCAGCAGCCAGGAGGCCAGGAATAATTCACCCCTCCACTTT.

CDR3 nucleotides: TGTGCCAGCAGCTGGGACAGGATCACCTACGAGCAGTACTTC. This encodes CASSWDRITYEQYF. The rearrangement links TRBV5-4 to TRBJ2-7, with TRBD1 matching over 8 bases. CDR1 and CDR2 (germline): SGHNT, YYREEE (reference sequence). V was clipped by 3 bases and J by 2 bases; unmatched bases: 4. The CDR3 totals 14 residues.

The V call is TRBV18, the J call TRBJ1-5; possible D gene TRBD1, 6 bases. Germline V gene data show CDR1 as KGHSH and CDR2 as LQKENI. This CDR3 region has 14 residues. Trimming removed 6 bases from V and 0 bases from J, with 9 bases in between. The CDR3 DNA sequence: TGTGCCAGCTCCCCGGACAGTAGCAATCAGCCCCAGCATTTT. This encodes CASSPDSSNQPQHF.

V gene TRBV21-1 combines with J gene TRBJ2-7; the table's TRBD2 call for D was not verified on the DNA. TRBV21-1 is listed as a pseudogene. The CDR3 covers 13 residues. CDR3 sequence reads: CAGGLAGHYEQYF. The CDR3 DNA sequence: TGTGCCGGGGGACTAGCGGGTCACTACGAGCAGTACTTC.

V usage is TRBV5-1 and J usage is TRBJ2-7; the match to TRBD1 covers 9 bases. The ends lost 4 bases at V and 4 bases at J; junction bases unmatched: 18. The length of the CDR3 is 18 residues. CDR1 is SGHRS and CDR2 is YFSETQ in the germline V gene. The CDR3 reads CASSPQGDRDVQWYEQYF. CDR3 DNA sequence: TGCGCCAGCAGCCCACAGGGGGACAGGGACGTCCAATGGTACGAGCAGTACTTC.

The chain recombines TRBV5-6 with TRBJ1-6; D might be TRBD1 (6 bases). Between the trimmed V and J ends, which lost 0 bases and 7 bases, there was a span of 14 bases. The CDR3 is made up of 16 amino acids. Per germline, CDR1 SGHDT and CDR2 YYEEEE. The CDR3 region is CASSLGTGSLNSPLHF. CDR3 nucleotides: TGTGCCAGCAGCTTGGGCACAGGGTCTTTAAATTCACCCCTCCACTTT.